The next 29 T cell receptor beta chains were all read from a single sample in a study of CD8 T cells in Susac syndrome. An amount of RNA that ranged from roughly 0.5 to 1 ug was reverse transcribed with random hexamers. TCRdb independently ran MiXCR on the immunoSEQ multiplex PCR reads; one entry per CDR3 protein. The repertoire has approximately 130,000 distinct CDR3 sequences, approximately 90% of them found once; the top ten carry around 0.24%. The sample was CD8+ T cells from PBMCs. These receptors were obtained from a human donor with multiple sclerosis.

The gene calls are TRBV7-8 and TRBJ1-1; D is unclear. This CDR3 contains 13 residues. Deletions cut 1 base from V and 8 bases from J, with 11 bases between. CDR1 is SGHVS, CDR2 FQNEAQ, per germline. CDR3 coding DNA: TGTGCCAGCAGCTTAGGTGGCACGCCAGAAGCTTTCTTT. This sequence encodes CASSLGGTPEAFF.

The chain is built from TRBV6-2 or TRBV6-3 and TRBJ2-1, with 10 nucleotides matching TRBD1. The V and J ends lost 6 bases and 2 bases, in that order; junction bases with no gene match: 13. The CDR3 length is 18 residues. Per the germline V gene, CDR1 is MNHEY and CDR2 is SVGEGT. DNA for the CDR3: TGTGCCAGCAGACCGGGACAGGGGAAGGAGTTCACCTACAATGAGCAGTTCTTC. This translates into CASRPGQGKEFTYNEQFF.

The chain uses TRBV6-5 and TRBJ1-5, with TRBD1 matching over 7 bases. Germline V CDR1 and CDR2: MNHEY, SVGAGI. Trimming at V came to 2 bases and at J to 5 bases, leaving 3 bases not matched to a gene. The CDR3 has 14 amino acids. CDR3 protein: CASSYDREDQPQHF. As DNA, the CDR3 is TGTGCCAGCAGTTACGACAGGGAGGATCAGCCCCAGCATTTT.

This rearrangement joins TRBV29-1 to TRBJ2-1, with TRBD2 matching over 8 bases. J lost 1 base, V lost 4 bases, and 6 bases had no gene match. CDR3 size: 15 residues. CDR1 and CDR2 (germline): SQVTM, ANQGSEA. The CDR3 reads CSVGVSGSSYNEQFF. The CDR3 coding sequence is TGCAGCGTTGGAGTGAGCGGGAGTTCCTACAATGAGCAGTTCTTC.

The chain couples TRBV10-3 to TRBJ2-1; 9 positions match TRBD2. The J segment lost 8 bases and the V segment lost 3 bases, leaving 2 bases of the junction unmatched. This CDR3 is 13 amino acids long. Germline V gene sequence: CDR1 ENHRY, CDR2 SYGVKD. CDR3 protein: CAISEAGGYEQFF. The CDR3 nucleotides are TGTGCCATCAGTGAAGCGGGAGGTTATGAGCAGTTCTTC.

This sequence joins TRBV4-1 and TRBJ2-7; D gene uncertain. This CDR3 spans 13 amino acids. Germline values: CDR1 MGHRA, CDR2 YSYEKL. Trimming left V 3 bases short and J 1 base short, with 7 bases between. CDR3 region: CASSQSPSYEQYF. CDR3 in DNA: TGCGCCAGCAGCCAGTCCCCATCCTACGAGCAGTACTTC.

The CDR3 here is CSVEHYGYTF. Here the CDR3 DNA reads TGCAGCGTTGAGCACTATGGCTACACCTTC. The J gene is TRBJ1-2, the V gene TRBV29-1; D is unresolved. V lost 3 bases, J lost 3 bases, and 2 bases lay in between. The CDR3 extends over 10 amino acids. The germline gives CDR1 SQVTM, CDR2 ANQGSEA.

This clonotype was recorded once. The J gene is TRBJ1-2, the V gene TRBV29-1; TRBD1 might be the D (5 bases). This CDR3 spans 12 amino acids. The V end lost 4 bases, the J end lost 7 bases, and 13 bases lay between the germline ends. Germline CDR1 SQVTM, CDR2 ANQGSEA. The DNA of the CDR3 is TGCAGCGTTGTGAAACAGGAGGGTGGCTACACCTTC. This sequence encodes CSVVKQEGGYTF.

This chain connects TRBV5-6 to TRBJ1-1, with D possibly TRBD1 on 5 matching bases. The CDR3 is made up of 16 amino acids. V gave up 4 bases and J gave up 5 bases, with 21 bases separating them. The germline V gene has CDR1 SGHDT and CDR2 YYEEEE. CDR3 coding DNA: TGTGCCAGCAGCCCCTTCGAGTTCGGGGGAGAAACTGAAGCTTTCTTT. Translated, it gives CASSPFEFGGETEAFF.

The gene calls are TRBV29-1 and TRBJ1-1, with a tentative D call TRBD1 (6 bases). CDR3 size: 14 residues. The germline V gene encodes CDR1 SQVTM and CDR2 ANQGSEA. V was cut by 0 bases and J by 8 bases, with 16 bases left in between. The CDR3 protein is CSVEEIRGSLEAFF. Here the CDR3 DNA reads TGCAGCGTTGAAGAGATCAGGGGTTCCCTCGAAGCTTTCTTT.

V gene TRBV7-8 combines with J gene TRBJ2-1; 8 bases map to TRBD1. This CDR3 has 14 residues. Unmatched junction bases numbered 8, after V lost 5 bases and J lost 8 bases. Germline CDR1 SGHVS, CDR2 FQNEAQ. CDR3 DNA: TGTGCCAGCAGCAATGCCGACAGGGGCGATGAGCAGTTCTTC. Its translation: CASSNADRGDEQFF.

V is TRBV27 and J is TRBJ2-7; 10 bases agree with TRBD1. The junction had 8 bases not matched to a gene; V was cut back by 2 bases and J by 4 bases. There are 16 residues in the CDR3. CDR1 and CDR2 (germline): MNHEY, SMNVEV (reference sequence). CDR3 region: CASSLLVGQGTYEQYF. The CDR3 DNA is TGTGCCAGCAGTTTACTTGTGGGACAGGGGACGTACGAGCAGTACTTC.

V is TRBV29-1 and J is TRBJ2-5; D unclear. There are 17 residues in the CDR3. CDR1 SQVTM and CDR2 ANQGSEA come from the germline V gene. Trimming took off 3 bases at V and 2 bases at J, with 22 bases between the two ends. The CDR3 protein is CSVEIEQAPWVQETQYF. DNA of the CDR3: TGCAGCGTTGAGATAGAGCAGGCACCTTGGGTACAAGAGACCCAGTACTTC.

The V gene is TRBV2, the J gene TRBJ2-1; D is unclear. CDR3 length: 13 amino acids. Between the trimmed V and J ends, which lost 3 bases and 0 bases, there was a span of 3 bases. Per germline, CDR1 SNHLY and CDR2 FYNNEI. The CDR3 reads CASSDTSYNEQFF. The CDR3 nucleotides read TGTGCCAGCAGTGACACCTCCTACAATGAGCAGTTCTTC.

The gene calls are TRBV13 and TRBJ2-1; no clear D. Trimming left V 3 bases short and J 7 bases short, with 4 bases between. In germline, CDR1 is PRHDT, CDR2 FYEKMQ (reference sequence). There are 11 residues in the CDR3. The DNA for the CDR3 is TGTGCCAGCAGCTTTAGAAATGAGCAGTTCTTC. Translation gives CASSFRNEQFF.

This chain joins TRBV29-1 and TRBJ2-6; D ambiguous. The CDR3 length is 14 residues. Trimming stripped 4 bases from V and 2 bases from J, with 9 bases between. Germline CDR1 and CDR2: SQVTM and ANQGSEA. The CDR3 is CSVVPETGANVLTF. In DNA, the CDR3 is TGCAGCGTTGTACCGGAAACTGGGGCCAACGTCCTGACTTTC.

This chain joins TRBV14 and TRBJ1-2; a weak D match, TRBD1 (5 bases). The V gene lost 7 bases and the J gene lost 3 bases, with 18 bases spanning the gap. This CDR3 has 15 residues. Germline V CDR1 and CDR2: SGHDN, FVKESK. DNA of the CDR3: TGTGCCAGCAATCGGGGCTCCTGGGATTACTATGGCTACACCTTC. Its translation: CASNRGSWDYYGYTF.

This sequence joins TRBV6-4 and TRBJ2-4; TRBD2 might be the D (6 bases). The length of the CDR3 is 15 residues. V was shortened by 5 bases and J by 6 bases, with 17 bases between the two germline ends. Germline lookup yields CDR1 MRHNA and CDR2 SNTAGT. This CDR3 is CASSFLASLTNIQYF. As DNA, the CDR3 is TGTGCCAGCAGTTTTCTAGCGAGTTTAACAAACATTCAGTACTTC.

This chain connects TRBV19 to TRBJ1-1; D unresolved. V lost 7 bases to trimming and J lost 1 base, with 19 bases between them. This CDR3 is built from 16 residues. Germline lookup yields CDR1 LNHDA and CDR2 SQIVND (reference sequence). CDR3: CASIGGQVFSNTEAFF. CDR3 in DNA: TGTGCCAGTATTGGCGGCCAGGTATTTTCGAACACTGAAGCTTTCTTT. The whole variable domain, filled in from reference TRBV19 and TRBJ1-1, reads DGGITQSPKYLFRKEGQNVTLSCEQNLNHDAMYWYRQDPGQGLRLIYYSQIVNDFQKGDIAEGYSVSREKKESFPLTVTSAQKNPTAFYLCASIGGQVFSNTEAFFGQGTRLTVV.

This chain connects TRBV7-2 to TRBJ2-6; D call uncertain. The V and J ends lost 6 bases and 1 base respectively, with 10 bases between them. Germline CDR1 and CDR2: SGHTA and FQGNSA. The length of the CDR3 is 15 residues. The CDR3, as DNA: TGTGCCAGCAGTCTGGACGGTTCTGGGGCCAACGTCCTGACTTTC. Translating it yields CASSLDGSGANVLTF.

The chain combines TRBV7-9 with TRBJ2-5, with 11 bases aligning to TRBD2. The germline CDR1 and CDR2 sequences are SEHNR and FQNEAQ (reference sequence). CDR3 length equals 15 residues. The V and J ends lost 6 bases and 2 bases, in that order; junction bases with no gene match: 5. The CDR3 here is CASSQTSGVQETQYF. The CDR3 nucleotides read TGTGCCAGCAGTCAGACTAGCGGGGTTCAAGAGACCCAGTACTTC.

The genes are TRBV10-3 and TRBJ2-7; D unresolved. This CDR3 is 13 amino acids long. Deletions cut 5 bases from V and 5 bases from J, with 13 bases between. Germline CDR1 reads ENHRY; CDR2 reads SYGVKD. This CDR3 reads CAISTPRGDEQYF. CDR3 nucleotides: TGTGCCATCAGTACCCCACGCGGCGACGAGCAGTACTTC.

The rearrangement uses TRBV7-9 and TRBJ2-1, with 13 bases lining up with TRBD2. The CDR3 is 14 amino acids. Germline V gene lookup returns CDR1 SEHNR and CDR2 FQNEAQ (reference sequence). Germline trimming cut 5 bases from V and 16 bases from J; bases unmatched to any gene: 11. For the CDR3, the DNA is TGTGCCAGCAGCGTTGGGGGACTAGCGGGAACCTTTTTCTTC. It encodes CASSVGGLAGTFFF.

The V gene is TRBV4-3, the J gene TRBJ2-7; perhaps D is TRBD1 or TRBD2 (5 bases each). V was shortened by 3 bases and J by 2 bases, with 14 bases between the two germline ends. In germline, CDR1 is LGHNA, CDR2 YSLEER. The CDR3 contains 15 residues. CDR3 DNA sequence: TGCGCCAGCAGCCACTCACGGGACCTCACCTACGAGCAGTACTTC. This encodes CASSHSRDLTYEQYF.

This chain links TRBV13 with TRBJ2-5, with TRBD1 matching 7 bases. V was pared by 5 bases and J by 0 bases, with 3 bases of the junction left unmatched. CDR3 length: 14 amino acids. Germline CDR1 and CDR2: PRHDT and FYEKMQ (reference sequence). For the CDR3, the DNA is TGTGCCAGCAGCCAGACAGGGAACCAAGAGACCCAGTACTTC. It encodes CASSQTGNQETQYF.

V gene TRBV27 combines with J gene TRBJ2-1; TRBD2 matches at 8 bases. The CDR3 runs to 16 residues. CDR1 is MNHEY and CDR2 is SMNVEV in the germline V gene (reference sequence). V lost 3 bases, J lost 2 bases, and 6 bases stayed unmatched. The CDR3 coding sequence is TGTGCCAGCAGTTTTGGAGCGGGAGTCCCCTACAATGAGCAGTTCTTC. Translated: CASSFGAGVPYNEQFF.

The rearrangement links TRBV4-3 to TRBJ2-7; TRBD2 might be the D (7 bases). CDR1 is LGHNA, CDR2 YSLEER, per germline. The CDR3 has 15 amino acids. V lost 4 bases, J lost 5 bases, and 18 bases lay in between. The CDR3 region has the DNA TGCGCCAGCAGCCCCCTGTTAGGGGGGGAACACGAGCAGTACTTC. Amino acids: CASSPLLGGEHEQYF.

This clonotype was recorded once. Its ends do not fully match the called genes, so a read error is possible. This chain links TRBV27 with TRBJ2-7, with D possibly TRBD1 on 6 matching bases. This CDR3 is built from 11 residues. CDR1 and CDR2 (germline): MNHEY, SMNVEV (reference sequence). DNA for the CDR3: TGTGCCAGCGGTTTAGGGGGCGAGCAGTACTTC. It yields the protein CASGLGGEQYF.

The rearrangement links TRBV7-9 to TRBJ2-2, with 10 bases matching TRBD2. With V trimmed by 6 bases and J by 7 bases, 8 bases remained unmatched. The CDR3 is 15 amino acids. Per germline, CDR1 SEHNR and CDR2 FQNEAQ (reference sequence). In nucleotides, the CDR3 is TGTGCCAGCAGTTATAGCGGGAGGTTCAACGGGGAGCTGTTTTTT. This codes for CASSYSGRFNGELFF.